This T cell receptor (beta chain) stems from a study of blood T cell repertoires in COVID-19. Whole-study context: Samples taken during acute and convalescent COVID-19 were collected in the United States, Italy and Spain.

How the authors handled the data: Reference gene primers were amplified, and this amplification served to estimate nucleated cell counts. Libraries were prepared by immunoSEQ multiplex PCR; TCRdb keeps only in-frame clonotypes and omits some of them. The DNA was the basis for D and trimming; V, J and clone size are from that table. The data contain about 290,000 clones, 75% to 90% of them seen just once; the ten biggest clones take up about 1.7%. Participant ages covered roughly 18 to 89 years across around 25 US areas. Cohorts were determined from participant-reported clinical history. This CDR3 has 14 residues. CDR1 KGHDR and CDR2 SFDVKD come from the germline V gene. V was shortened by 4 bases and J by 3 bases, with 11 bases between the two germline ends.

Sequencing was performed on PBMCs or T cells enriched from blood (not recorded which). The origin of this receptor is a woman aged 40 to 55 who had recovered from COVID-19. The genes are TRBV24-1 and TRBJ1-2; D may be TRBD1 (5 bases). The CDR3 region is CATSEGHLDYGYTF. DNA of the CDR3: TGTGCCACCAGTGAAGGACATTTGGACTATGGCTACACCTTC.